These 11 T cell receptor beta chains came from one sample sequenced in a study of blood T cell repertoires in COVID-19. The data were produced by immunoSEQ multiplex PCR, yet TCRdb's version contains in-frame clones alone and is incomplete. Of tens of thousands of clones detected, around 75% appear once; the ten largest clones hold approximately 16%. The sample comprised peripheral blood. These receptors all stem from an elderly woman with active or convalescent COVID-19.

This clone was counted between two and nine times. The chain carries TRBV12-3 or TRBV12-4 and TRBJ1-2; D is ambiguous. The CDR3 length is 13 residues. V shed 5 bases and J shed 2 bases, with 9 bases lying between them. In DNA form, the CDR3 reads TGTGCCAGCAGTCCAGGACTGAACTATGGCTACACCTTC. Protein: CASSPGLNYGYTF.

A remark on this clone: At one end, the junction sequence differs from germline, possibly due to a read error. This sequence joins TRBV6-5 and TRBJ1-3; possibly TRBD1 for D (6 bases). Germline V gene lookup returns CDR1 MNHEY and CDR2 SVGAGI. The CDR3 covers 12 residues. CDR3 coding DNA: TGCGGCGGGGGGGCAACTGGAAACACCATATATTTT. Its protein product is CGGGATGNTIYF.

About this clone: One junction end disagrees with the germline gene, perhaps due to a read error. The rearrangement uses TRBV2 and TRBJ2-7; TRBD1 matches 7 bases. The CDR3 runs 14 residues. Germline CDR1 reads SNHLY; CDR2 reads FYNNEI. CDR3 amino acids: CASSPGQISFEQYF. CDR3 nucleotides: TGTGCCAGCAGCCCGGGACAGATCTCCTTCGAGCAGTACTTC.

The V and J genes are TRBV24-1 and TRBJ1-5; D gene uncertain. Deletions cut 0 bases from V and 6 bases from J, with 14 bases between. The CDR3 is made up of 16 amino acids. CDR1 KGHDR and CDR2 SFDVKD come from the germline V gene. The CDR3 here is CATSDLGRRSFQPQHF. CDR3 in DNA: TGTGCCACCAGTGATTTGGGAAGAAGGAGTTTTCAGCCCCAGCATTTT.

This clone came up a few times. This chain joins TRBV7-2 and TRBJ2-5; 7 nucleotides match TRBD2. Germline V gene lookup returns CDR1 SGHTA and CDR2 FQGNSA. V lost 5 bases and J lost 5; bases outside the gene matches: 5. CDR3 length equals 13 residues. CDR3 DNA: TGTGCCAGCAGCGAGTGGGGGGGGGAGACCCAGTACTTC. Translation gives CASSEWGGETQYF.

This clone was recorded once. CDR3 region: CASTKLSGQGYGYTF. In DNA form, the CDR3 reads TGTGCCAGCACCAAACTATCGGGACAGGGCTATGGCTACACCTTC. This chain joins TRBV18 and TRBJ1-2, with 9 nucleotides matching TRBD1. The CDR3 totals 15 residues. The V gene's germline CDR1 is KGHSH and CDR2 LQKENI. V dropped 8 bases and J dropped 4; count of bases not matched to a gene: 11.

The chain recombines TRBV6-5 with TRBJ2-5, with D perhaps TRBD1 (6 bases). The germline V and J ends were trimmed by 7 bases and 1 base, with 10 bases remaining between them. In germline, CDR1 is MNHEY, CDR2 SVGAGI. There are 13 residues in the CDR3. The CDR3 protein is CASIRTAQETQYF. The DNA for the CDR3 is TGTGCCAGCATTCGGACAGCCCAAGAGACCCAGTACTTC.

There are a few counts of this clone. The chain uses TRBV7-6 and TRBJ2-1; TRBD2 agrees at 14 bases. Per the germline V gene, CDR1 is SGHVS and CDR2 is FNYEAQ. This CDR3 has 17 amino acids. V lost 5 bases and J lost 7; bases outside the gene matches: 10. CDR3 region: CASSAQTSGGASNEQFF. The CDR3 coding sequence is TGTGCCAGCAGCGCGCAGACTAGCGGGGGGGCCTCTAATGAGCAGTTCTTC.

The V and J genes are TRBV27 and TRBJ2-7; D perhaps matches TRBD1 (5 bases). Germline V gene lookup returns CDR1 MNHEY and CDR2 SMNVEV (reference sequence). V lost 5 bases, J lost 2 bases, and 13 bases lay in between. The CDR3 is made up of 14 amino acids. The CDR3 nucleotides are TGTGCCAGCAGTCCTGGGGCCGTTCCCTACGAGCAGTACTTC. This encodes CASSPGAVPYEQYF.

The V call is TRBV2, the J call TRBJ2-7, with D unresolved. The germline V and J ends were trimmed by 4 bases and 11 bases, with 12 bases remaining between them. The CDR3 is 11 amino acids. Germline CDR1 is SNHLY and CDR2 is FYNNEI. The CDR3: CASSVLTPEYF. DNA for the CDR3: TGTGCCAGCAGTGTATTGACACCCGAGTACTTC.

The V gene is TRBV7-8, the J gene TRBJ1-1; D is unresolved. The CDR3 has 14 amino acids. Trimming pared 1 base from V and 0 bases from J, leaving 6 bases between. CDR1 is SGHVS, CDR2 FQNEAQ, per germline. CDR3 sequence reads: CASSLGRLNTEAFF. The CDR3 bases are TGTGCCAGCAGCTTAGGCAGGCTGAACACTGAAGCTTTCTTT.